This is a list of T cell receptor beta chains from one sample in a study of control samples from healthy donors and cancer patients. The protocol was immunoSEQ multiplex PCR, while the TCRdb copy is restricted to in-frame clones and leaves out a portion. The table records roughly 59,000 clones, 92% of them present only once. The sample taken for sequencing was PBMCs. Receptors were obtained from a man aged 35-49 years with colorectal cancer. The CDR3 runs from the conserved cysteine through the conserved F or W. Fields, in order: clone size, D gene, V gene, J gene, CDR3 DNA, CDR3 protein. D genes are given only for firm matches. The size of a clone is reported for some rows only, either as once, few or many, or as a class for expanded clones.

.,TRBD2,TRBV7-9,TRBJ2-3,TGTGCCAGCAGCTCTCTAGCGGGGGGGCCCGGAGATACGCAGTATTTT,CASSSLAGGPGDTQYF
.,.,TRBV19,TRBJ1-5,TGTGCCAGTAGTATCCTCGGACAGAGCAATCAGCCCCAGCATTTT,CASSILGQSNQPQHF
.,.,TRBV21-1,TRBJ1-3,TGTGCCAGCAGCAAGGGACGGAGGAACTCTGGAAACACCATATATTTT,CASSKGRRNSGNTIYF
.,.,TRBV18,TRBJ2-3,TGTGCCAGCTCACCGCAAGTATTAACAAACACAGATACGCAGTATTTT,CASSPQVLTNTDTQYF
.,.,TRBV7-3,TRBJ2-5,TGTGCCAGCAGCTTAGGGCAGAGGGAGACCCAGTACTTC,CASSLGQRETQYF
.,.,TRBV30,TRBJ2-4,TGTGCCTGGAGTGTACAGGGAGCGAAAAACATTCAGTACTTC,CAWSVQGAKNIQYF
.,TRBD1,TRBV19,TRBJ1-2,TGTGCCAGTAGTATCGAGGGGACAGCGAAGGATGGCTACACCTTC,CASSIEGTAKDGYTF
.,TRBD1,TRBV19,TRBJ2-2,TGTGCCAGTTCGGGACAGGGGTCCACCGGGGAGCTGTTTTTT,CASSGQGSTGELFF
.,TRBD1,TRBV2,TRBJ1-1,TGTGCCAGCAATGGACAGGGCCGGAACACTGAAGCTTTCTTT,CASNGQGRNTEAFF
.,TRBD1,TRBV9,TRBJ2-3,TGTGCCAGCAGCGTAGTGGACAGGGGGGCAGCAGATACGCAGTATTTT,CASSVVDRGAADTQYF
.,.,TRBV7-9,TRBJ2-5,TGTGCCAGCAGCTCCCCAGTGCCAAAGACCCAGTACTTC,CASSSPVPKTQYF
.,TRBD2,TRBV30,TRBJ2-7,TGTGCCTGGAGTCGAGGTAGCGGGGGATACGAGCAGTACTTC,CAWSRGSGGYEQYF
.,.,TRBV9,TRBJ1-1,TGTGCCAGCAGCGTATGGGAACCTGAAGCTTTCTTT,CASSVWEPEAFF
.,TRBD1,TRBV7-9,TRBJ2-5,TGTGCCAGCAGCTTAGCAAGGACAGGGGTGGGGAACCAAGAGACCCAGTACTTC,CASSLARTGVGNQETQYF
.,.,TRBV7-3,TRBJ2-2,TGTGCCAGCACCAGACCATTAGGGTCCGGGGAGCTGTTTTTT,CASTRPLGSGELFF
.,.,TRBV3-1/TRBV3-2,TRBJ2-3,TGTGCCAGCAGCTTGTCGTGGGGGGTGAATACGCAGTATTTT,CASSLSWGVNTQYF
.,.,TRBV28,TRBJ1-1,TGTGCCAGCTACTATGGCACTGAAGCTTTCTTT,CASYYGTEAFF
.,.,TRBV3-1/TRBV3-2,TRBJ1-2,TGTGCCAGCAGCCAAGATCTGGTCGATCTGGGTGCTAACTATGGCTACACCTTC,CASSQDLVDLGANYGYTF
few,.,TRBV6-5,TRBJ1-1,TGTGCCAGCACTGGGGGAGTGTCTGAAGCTTTCTTT,CASTGGVSEAFF
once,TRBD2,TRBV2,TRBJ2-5,TGTGCCAGCAGGGCTAGACTAGCGGGGGGAGAGACCCAGTACTTC,CASRARLAGGETQYF
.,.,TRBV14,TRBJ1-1,TGTGCCAGCAGCCAAGTGTACACTGAAGCTTTCTTT,CASSQVYTEAFF
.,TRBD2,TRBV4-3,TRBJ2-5,TGCGCCAGCAGCCAAACGTCTAGCGGGACACTGGGGGAGACCCAGTACTTC,CASSQTSSGTLGETQYF
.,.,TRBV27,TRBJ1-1,TGTGCCAGCAGATCGTACCAGATGAACACTGAAGCTTTCTTT,CASRSYQMNTEAFF